This entry is about one TCR beta chain. No antigen is known for it. There are no base qualities to consult, and no much larger clone falls within one base. In total, approximately 690 healthy bone marrow donors made up the cohort. At the time of sampling, all cohort members were nominally healthy, though unrecorded immune exposures were likely present. The donor tested CMV seronegative and was one of the 352 seronegative cohort members. Every donor gave a peripheral blood sample, and the peripheral blood mononuclear cells from that sample were used for TCR beta sequencing. The Qiagen DNeasy Blood Extraction Kit was used to extract genomic DNA from the blood cell samples. Preparation of the library involved the immunoSEQ multiplex PCR assay. A mixture of 60 forward primers for TCR Vbeta segments and 13 reverse primers for TCR Jbeta segments was used in the multiplex PCR. A multiplex PCR assay on genomic DNA amplified the CDR3 region of rearranged TCR beta genes. The Illumina HiSeq System was used to sequence the amplified TCR beta libraries as 87-base-pair reads. Per the authors' processing: A later analysis tallied roughly 80 million unique TCR beta chains across the 610 or so repertoires, and around 12 million of those chains were shared by two or more donors. Raw reads were error-corrected and collapsed into unique sequences with a nearest-neighbor algorithm that merged closely related sequences to remove PCR and sequencing errors. CDR3 sequences were aligned to IMGT reference sequences to assign V, D and J gene segments. For a sequence to be retained, a match of at least six nucleotides was required to both a V gene segment and a J gene segment. A rearrangement was called productive if the CDR3 had no stop codons and remained in frame with V and J, and every other rearrangement was called non-productive. Following IMGT convention, CDR3 was defined as the stretch from the second conserved V-encoded cysteine to the conserved J-encoded phenylalanine. The earlier analysis of about 560 of the donors excluded any sequence lacking an unambiguous match to a single V gene segment. In an earlier analysis of more than 500 of the donors, a V segment was called functional when productive rearrangements were above 56.7%, and segregating when the standard deviation between donors exceeded 5%. To diagnose cytomegalovirus status from the catalog of TCR beta chain sequences, a statistical classification framework was built. V and J gene assignment, in a later analysis, came from comparing TCR nucleotide sequences with IMGT/GENE-DB human TR gene sequences. The TCRdist pipeline was used in a later analysis to assign CDR3 sequences and most-parsimonious VDJ recombination scenarios. In a later analysis, every TCR beta chain was defined by the combination of its CDR3 amino acid sequence and its V-gene family, and reads without a unique V-gene family were dropped. As a way to deal with suspected cross-contamination and a sequencing artifact, a later analysis dropped 450 to 600 nucleotide sequences that were highly shared and had low generation probability. A later analysis calculated a clonal expansion index for each public chain from normalized within-repertoire ranks of inferred template counts. Generation probabilities in a later analysis came from a VDJ recombination model fitted to out-of-frame rearrangements, and those results were checked against IGoR. A later analysis scored TCR-TCR, TCR-HLA and TCR-CMV co-occurrence with hypergeometric tests, applying a repertoire-size bias correction to TCR pairs. A later analysis estimated false discovery rates by permuting HLA or CMV assignments 20 times. In a later analysis, co-occurring TCRs were grouped using DBSCAN, with TCRdist sequence similarity added in when clustering inside HLA-allele-positive subsets. For co-occurrence clustering, repertoires with fewer than 30,000 or more than 120,000 public chains were excluded, along with five or six repertoires with anomalous nucleotide sharing. Drawn from immuneACCESS, this table holds only the in-frame rearrangements with V and J called that TCRdb kept. Clones are partly lost; checked studies trace under half to an unresolved V gene and leave the rest unexplained. That table supplies the V and J calls and clone size; D and trimming were determined from the DNA. This sample lists 120,000 or so clones; around three quarters were detected once. Roughly 6% of the sample rests with the top ten.

This sample stems from a study of cytomegalovirus exposure and HLA in healthy donors (dated by TCRdb to about 2017). Describing the broader study: According to an earlier analysis of 550 to 700 of the donors, some 170 million T cells yielded 117 million unique TCR beta sequences and more than 250 Gb of sequence data. An early release that covered about 600 HLA-typed donors contained 250 to 350 gigabases of sequencing data and about 93 million unique TCR sequences. Among the approximately 430 genotyped donors, 75% to 90% belonged to the genetic ancestry cluster associated with self-reported Caucasian donors. The aim of the study was to test whether cataloging public T cell receptors could identify signatures of past pathogen exposure. Using immunosequencing, the study profiled T cell repertoires from 500 to 800 subjects and related those repertoires to cytomegalovirus serostatus. In addition to the first cohort of 650 to 800 subjects, a separate validation cohort of 100 to 150 different subjects was used. To predict cytomegalovirus infection status, the study combined high-throughput TCR immunosequencing, statistical association of individual TCRs with disease status, and machine learning. In a later analysis, previously published TCR beta repertoires from 500 to 750 donors were re-analyzed and high-resolution HLA genotyping was added so that TCR occurrence patterns could be studied. Rather than using new phenotypic data, the later analysis identified candidate immune exposures from TCR beta sequences and from how often those sequences occurred across donors. In an earlier analysis of 587 of the donors, high-throughput TCR beta sequencing was used to judge whether each TCR beta V gene segment behaved as functional or pseudogenic. Donor age, sex, ethnicity and CMV serostatus were compiled alongside the repertoire data. A later genetic analysis used genome-wide SNP genotypes for about three fifths of the roughly 700 donors, treating that subset as a discovery cohort. All discovery cohort repertoires had been generated on a single sequencing platform. HLA typing included class I and class II loci at four-digit resolution. Typing coverage differed by locus: A, B, C, DRB1 and DQB1 were typed in roughly 620-630 donors, DQA1 in approximately 520, DPA1 in nearly 610, and DPB1 in just under 490. Four to six DR-DQ haplotypes were handled as single units for association and clustering because linkage in the cohort was strong. Among about 410 genotyped donors of the cohort, an average of approximately 220,000 unique TCR beta nucleotide sequences was sequenced per donor, of which 15% to 20% were non-productive.

The investigation overall reported the following: The presence/absence analyses assumed that sequencing depth was roughly uniform across donors, and that assumption may not be true. A later analysis reported that several top co-occurrence clusters appeared linked to parvovirus B19, influenza, CMV and Epstein-Barr virus. When HLA alleles, especially DR and DQ, strongly co-occurred, TCR associations were difficult to assign to individual alleles. Immune exposure information for the cohort was limited to CMV serostatus. Because the 87-base-pair reads could not distinguish some IMGT-functional V segments, including TRBV6-2 and TRBV6-3, those segments were excluded. An association between a missense DCLRE1C variant and V-gene and J-gene trimming of TCR beta chains was found in a later genetic analysis and replicated in an independent cohort. A later analysis associated roughly 17,000 TCR beta sequences with specific HLA alleles at a false discovery rate of 0.05. A group of highly shared sequence variants was considered likely to be a technical artifact of the sequencing pipeline. Correlated functional status among segregating V segments might be attributable to linkage disequilibrium, but an unknown experimental factor could not be ruled out. Compared with equally common non-associated chains, HLA-associated TCR beta chains in a later analysis were more clonally expanded and had lower generation probabilities. According to a later genetic analysis, donors in an Asian-associated ancestry cluster had fewer N-insertions in productive TCRs than the approximately 650-donor mean. This cohort had only TCR beta chains sequenced, and the lack of alpha or paired-chain data limited which features could be detected. A total of fewer than 200 TCR beta chains were listed by the study as associated with cytomegalovirus. Broadly in line with IMGT annotations, most TCR beta V segments showed up in productive rearrangements about 90% or about 30% of the time in an earlier analysis of around 550 of the donors. According to the authors, the approach could potentially be generalized to other disease states and immunological phenotypes. Because HLA typing was missing for some donors at each locus, association tests included only the typed subset. The classifier was reported to diagnose cytomegalovirus status with high specificity and sensitivity in both the original cohort and the validation cohort. A further reported finding was that TCR beta sequences accurately predicted the HLA-A and HLA-B alleles for most subjects in the first cohort. Across donors, most TCR sequences were observed very rarely, whereas some public TCRs were present in many individuals. In vitro tests confirmed that a few of the cytomegalovirus-associated TCR beta chains recognize cytomegalovirus antigens. Because counts were too low, about 17 rarely observed V segments, including chromosome 9 orphons, were excluded from the earlier analysis of roughly 580 of the donors. A later analysis found that TCR association rates varied across HLA loci, with DRB1 alleles showing the most associated TCRs and HLA-C alleles the fewest. According to a later analysis, most CMV-associated TCR beta chains appeared to be HLA-restricted, and the HLA associations seemed to be driven largely by CMV exposure.

CDR1 MDHEN and CDR2 SYDVKM were looked up in the germline V gene. The CDR3 contains 15 residues, cysteine and phenylalanine counted. Only CDR3 DNA remains: 45 bases, in frame from the first base. V is trimmed back by 6 bases and J by 4 bases, and the junction contains 8 bases that no gene match accounts for. The V and J genes are TRBV28 and TRBJ2-7; a stretch of 11 junction bases matches TRBD2. The source of this sequence is a middle-aged woman in good health and CMV-seronegative. The sample consisted of PBMCs. CDR3 reads: CASSLGGLAVYEQYF. The DNA sequence reads TGTGCCAGCAGCCTAGGGGGACTAGCGGTATACGAGCAGTACTTC.